These 24 T cell receptor beta chains originate from one sample sequenced in a study of Graves' ophthalmopathy and Graves' hyperthyroidism listed by TCRdb under 2018. Sequencing was carried out with an Illumina HiSeq 2000. For repertoire sequencing, TCR beta CDR3 regions were amplified from RNA transcripts. The first round of RT-PCR was done with HTBI primers and the Qiagen OneStep RT-PCR kit, and was followed by a second round of multiplex PCR, then size selection and purification. TCRdb applied fastp at Q25 and MiXCR to the public reads, then kept only in-frame beta chains. Each CDR3 protein appears once, grouped with its most common genes and DNA. The sample table shows about 1.2 million distinct CDR3 sequences, and less than 45% are seen once. The top ten hold 8.5% to 14% of the sample. The specimen was peripheral blood or thyroid tissue (not recorded which). Source of these receptors: an adult man with Graves' hyperthyroidism.

The rearrangement links TRBV2 to TRBJ1-6; D uncertain. V dropped 5 bases and J dropped 3 bases, with 14 bases sitting between them. Germline-derived CDR1 and CDR2 are SNHLY and FYNNEI. The CDR3 totals 16 residues. The CDR3 is CASSLAVGNYNSPLHF. The DNA for the CDR3 is TGTGCCAGCAGTTTAGCTGTGGGGAACTATAATTCACCCCTCCACTTT.

In this sample, this clonotype turned up many times. Compared with germline, one end of the junction differs, possibly owing to a read error. This rearrangement joins TRBV5-1 to TRBJ2-7; 8 bases are shared with TRBD1. The CDR3 has 14 amino acids. The germline V gene has CDR1 SGHRS and CDR2 YFSETQ. The CDR3 bases are TGTGCCAGCAGCTTAGGACAGGGATCCTACGAGCAGTACTTC. This codes for CASSLGQGSYEQYF.

This clonotype has a handful of counts. This rearrangement joins TRBV10-2 to TRBJ1-3; 7 bases line up with TRBD1. Germline CDR1 WSHSY, CDR2 SAAADI. J lost 0 bases, V lost 6 bases, and 11 bases had no gene match. The length of the CDR3 is 17 residues. Here the CDR3 reads CASRERTGKSSGNTIYF. The CDR3 DNA is TGCGCCAGCAGAGAGAGGACAGGAAAGTCCTCTGGAAACACCATATATTTT.

The gene calls are TRBV7-6 and TRBJ2-5, with D unresolved. The CDR3 has 14 residues. Germline V CDR1 and CDR2: SGHVS, FNYEAQ. The CDR3 bases are TGTGCTACCAAGCTTAGAATAGGTGGGGAGACCCAGTACTTC. Translating gives CATKLRIGGETQYF. The full variable domain, rest sourced from reference TRBV7-6 and TRBJ2-5, is GAGVSQSPRYKVTKRGQDVALRCDPISGHVSLYWYRQALGQGPEFLTYFNYEAQQDKSGLPNDRFSAERPEGSISTLTIQRTEQRDSAMYRCATKLRIGGETQYFGPGTRLLVL.

This clonotype has a handful of counts. The rearrangement uses TRBV5-1 and TRBJ1-1, with D possibly being TRBD1 (5 bases). The CDR3 sequence is 13 residues long. Germline assignment: CDR1 SGHRS and CDR2 YFSETQ. Trimming removed 6 bases from V and 5 bases from J, with 14 bases in between. CDR3 nucleotide sequence: TGCGCCAGCACCACCCCGGGGGGTACTGAAGCTTTCTTT. It specifies CASTTPGGTEAFF.

This clonotype was found many times. This chain uses TRBV10-1 with TRBJ2-7; 7 nucleotides match TRBD1. CDR1 and CDR2 (germline): WNHNN, SYGVQD (reference sequence). J gave up 7 bases and V 6 bases, and 9 bases lay outside the gene matches. The CDR3 loop spans 13 amino acids. Written as DNA, the CDR3 is TGCGCCAGCAGCTCCGGGACAGTGAGAGAGCAGTACTTC. This sequence encodes CASSSGTVREQYF.

The sample holds a few counts of this clonotype. The genes are TRBV7-2 and TRBJ2-2, with 14 positions matching TRBD2. J gave up 6 bases and V 2 bases, and 8 bases lay outside the gene matches. This CDR3 is built from 18 residues. Germline V lookup: CDR1 SGHTA, CDR2 FQGNSA. CDR3 bases: TGTGCCAGCAGCTTACTATTATTGACTAGCGGGAGGGCCGGGGAGCTGTTTTTT. Encoded protein: CASSLLLLTSGRAGELFF.

Ten or more counts support this clonotype. CDR3 DNA sequence: TGCAGTGCTAGAGATGAGCAGGGGATGGGGTACGAGCAGTACTTC. Residues: CSARDEQGMGYEQYF. The rearrangement uses TRBV20-1 and TRBJ2-7; D is possibly TRBD1 (6 bases). Trimming cost V 0 bases and J 4 bases, with 16 bases left between them. The CDR3 is made up of 15 amino acids. Germline CDR1 DFQATT, CDR2 SNEGSKA (reference sequence).

The chain carries TRBV29-1 and TRBJ2-5; D not certain. The germline V gene encodes CDR1 SQVTM and CDR2 ANQGSEA. Trimming stripped 6 bases from V and 5 bases from J, with 10 bases between. The CDR3 contains 11 residues. CDR3 loop: CSVPTRETQYF. CDR3 DNA: TGCAGCGTCCCCACCAGGGAGACCCAGTACTTC.

This clonotype was found a few times. A much larger clone differs from this one at a single base, so this may be a read error. The chain uses TRBV20-1 and TRBJ1-4; the D gene is possibly TRBD1 (5 bases). This CDR3 has 13 residues. CDR1 is DFQATT, CDR2 SNEGSKA, per germline (reference sequence). V was cut by 5 bases and J by 8 bases, with 15 bases left in between. The CDR3 DNA follows: TGCAGTGCTGCCGGGACCCAACTGGAAAAACTGTTTTTT. Translating it yields CSAAGTQLEKLFF.

This clonotype was counted a few times. One junction end does not reproduce the germline sequence, and a read error may be involved. The chain couples TRBV10-3 to TRBJ1-5; a weak D match, TRBD1 (6 bases). The CDR3 covers 15 residues. Per the germline V gene, CDR1 is ENHRY and CDR2 is SYGVKD. CDR3 bases: TGTGCCAGCAGTGAACAGGGAAGGGGCAATCAGCCCCAGCATTTT. This encodes CASSEQGRGNQPQHF.

This clonotype was found a few times. The V and J genes are TRBV6-2 or TRBV6-3 and TRBJ1-1, with D tentatively TRBD1 (6 bases). Looked up from germline, CDR1 is MNHEY and CDR2 is SVGEGT. The CDR3 runs to 13 residues. V lost 6 bases and J lost 7, with 15 bases in between. CDR3 protein: CASSHLWGREAFF. The CDR3 DNA follows: TGTGCCAGCAGCCACCTCTGGGGGCGTGAAGCTTTCTTT.

In the case of this clonotype: Relative to the germline gene, one junction end is altered; a read error may explain this. This chain joins TRBV10-3 and TRBJ1-2; no reliable D call. This CDR3 has 12 amino acids. Germline V CDR1 and CDR2: ENHRY, SYGVKD. DNA for the CDR3: TGTGCCAGCAGTCCCGGAGAGAATGGCTACACCTTC. This gives the protein CASSPGENGYTF.

This clonotype was detected ten times or more. The rearrangement joins TRBV15 to TRBJ2-7; 7 positions match TRBD1. Per the germline V gene, CDR1 is LNHNV and CDR2 is YYDKDF (reference sequence). The CDR3 extends over 17 amino acids. J was trimmed by 2 bases and V by 0 bases; bases with no gene match: 10. As DNA, the CDR3 is TGTGCCACCAGCAGAGAAGGACAGGCCAACCCAGCCTACGAGCAGTACTTC. Its translation is CATSREGQANPAYEQYF.

This clonotype was counted ten times or more. The genes are TRBV10-3 and TRBJ2-6, with unresolved D. The germline V and J ends were trimmed by 8 bases and 2 bases, with 7 bases remaining between them. Germline assignment: CDR1 ENHRY and CDR2 SYGVKD. The CDR3 is 13 amino acids. The CDR3 DNA reads TGTGCCATCTCCCAGGCTGGGGCCAACGTCCTGACTTTC. It translates to CAISQAGANVLTF.

This clonotype was observed at least ten times. The chain is built from TRBV2 and TRBJ2-7; no reliable D call. Germline V gene sequence: CDR1 SNHLY, CDR2 FYNNEI. Trimming pared 5 bases from V and 3 bases from J, leaving 11 bases between. The CDR3 totals 13 residues. CDR3 in amino acids: CASSITGDYEQYF. CDR3 DNA sequence: TGTGCCAGCAGTATTACCGGCGACTACGAGCAGTACTTC.

This clonotype was seen at least ten times. The chain links TRBV11-2 to TRBJ1-2; TRBD1 might be the D (5 bases). The CDR3 loop spans 15 amino acids. The germline V gene has CDR1 SGHAT and CDR2 FQNNGV. The germline V and J ends were trimmed by 3 bases and 7 bases, with 18 bases remaining between them. This CDR3 is CASSLAAWGNGGYTF. DNA for the CDR3: TGTGCCAGCAGCTTGGCAGCGTGGGGGAACGGTGGCTACACCTTC.

This clonotype was counted many times. The rearrangement joins TRBV12-3 or TRBV12-4 to TRBJ1-1; D is unresolved. V was shortened by 6 bases and J by 7 bases, with 12 bases between the two germline ends. The CDR3 sequence is 12 residues long. In nucleotides, the CDR3 is TGTGCCAGCAGCTTTGGCGTCGTTGAAGCTTTCTTT. Amino acids: CASSFGVVEAFF.

This clonotype was recorded many times. J is TRBJ1-5 and V is TRBV4-1; TRBD1 aligns across 8 bases. Trimming removed 4 bases from V and 5 bases from J; junction bases left unmatched: 4. The CDR3 extends over 14 amino acids. In germline, CDR1 is MGHRA, CDR2 YSYEKL. CDR3 protein: CASSLLGQDQPQHF. CDR3 bases: TGCGCCAGCAGCCTGTTGGGACAGGATCAGCCCCAGCATTTT.

Many counts were recorded for this clonotype. This chain connects TRBV7-2 to TRBJ1-4, with D possibly matching TRBD1 (5 bases). The germline gives CDR1 SGHTA, CDR2 FQGNSA. CDR3 size: 16 residues. With 5 bases removed from V and 0 bases from J, the gap between germline ends came to 13 bases. CDR3 DNA sequence: TGTGCCAGCAGCCCGGGGGACCGCGCAACTAATGAAAAACTGTTTTTT. It translates to CASSPGDRATNEKLFF.

This clonotype was seen repeatedly, ten times or more. J is TRBJ1-6 and V is TRBV20-1, with D possibly being TRBD1 (5 bases). The CDR3 is 15 amino acids. V was trimmed by 2 bases and J by 8 bases, leaving 16 bases between them. Germline V lookup: CDR1 DFQATT, CDR2 SNEGSKA (reference sequence). CDR3 sequence: CSARSRTGAHSPLHF. The DNA for the CDR3 is TGCAGTGCTAGATCAAGAACAGGAGCCCATTCACCCCTCCACTTT.

This clonotype was counted a single time. An end of the junction does not agree with germline; a read error may underlie this. This chain uses TRBV6-1 with TRBJ2-7; D is possibly TRBD2 (5 bases). Germline V gives CDR1 MNHNS, CDR2 SASEGT. The CDR3 totals 12 residues. CDR3 loop: CASTPSDYGQYF. The CDR3 coding sequence is TGTGCCAGCACCCCATCTGACTACGGGCAGTACTTC.

This clonotype was counted between two and nine times. The J gene is TRBJ2-7, the V gene TRBV5-4; 8 positions agree with TRBD1. V dropped 0 bases and J dropped 4; count of bases not matched to a gene: 6. The CDR3 is 15 residues long. CDR1 and CDR2 from the germline V gene are SGHNT and YYREEE (reference sequence). The CDR3 region is CASSLVLTGVYEQYF. Here the CDR3 DNA reads TGTGCCAGCAGCTTGGTTCTGACAGGGGTATACGAGCAGTACTTC.

The V gene is TRBV7-6, the J gene TRBJ2-3, with 7 bases fitting TRBD2. Germline CDR1 reads SGHVS; CDR2 reads FNYEAQ. V was clipped by 0 bases and J by 5 bases; unmatched bases: 5. CDR3 length: 15 amino acids. CDR3: CASSLAGGRGDTQYF. The CDR3 DNA reads as TGTGCCAGCAGCTTAGCGGGCGGGAGAGGAGATACGCAGTATTTT.